The following is a T cell receptor beta chain sequence with its context. This specimen belongs to a study of sequential checkpoint blockade in melanoma. The data were produced by immunoSEQ multiplex PCR, yet TCRdb's version contains in-frame clones alone and is incomplete. The sample consists of about 28,000 clones, less than 90% of them appearing once. Treatment reported: randomized to nivolumab then ipilimumab (arm A) or the reverse (arm B). From thawed PBMCs, live CD3+CD8+ cells negative for CD19 and CD56 were sorted. With 4 bases clipped from V and 7 bases from J, the junction kept 6 bases outside the gene matches. Germline V gene sequence: CDR1 SQVTM, CDR2 ANQGSEA. This CDR3 has 12 amino acids.

This chain uses TRBV29-1 with TRBJ1-1, with 7 bases that match TRBD1. The origin of this receptor is a human donor with melanoma. This material consisted of CD8+ T cells sorted from blood (inferred from file names), taken from a patient given nivolumab and ipilimumab in sequence. The CDR3: CSVGKGGGEAFF. CDR3 bases: TGCAGCGTTGGCAAAGGGGGCGGTGAAGCTTTCTTT.